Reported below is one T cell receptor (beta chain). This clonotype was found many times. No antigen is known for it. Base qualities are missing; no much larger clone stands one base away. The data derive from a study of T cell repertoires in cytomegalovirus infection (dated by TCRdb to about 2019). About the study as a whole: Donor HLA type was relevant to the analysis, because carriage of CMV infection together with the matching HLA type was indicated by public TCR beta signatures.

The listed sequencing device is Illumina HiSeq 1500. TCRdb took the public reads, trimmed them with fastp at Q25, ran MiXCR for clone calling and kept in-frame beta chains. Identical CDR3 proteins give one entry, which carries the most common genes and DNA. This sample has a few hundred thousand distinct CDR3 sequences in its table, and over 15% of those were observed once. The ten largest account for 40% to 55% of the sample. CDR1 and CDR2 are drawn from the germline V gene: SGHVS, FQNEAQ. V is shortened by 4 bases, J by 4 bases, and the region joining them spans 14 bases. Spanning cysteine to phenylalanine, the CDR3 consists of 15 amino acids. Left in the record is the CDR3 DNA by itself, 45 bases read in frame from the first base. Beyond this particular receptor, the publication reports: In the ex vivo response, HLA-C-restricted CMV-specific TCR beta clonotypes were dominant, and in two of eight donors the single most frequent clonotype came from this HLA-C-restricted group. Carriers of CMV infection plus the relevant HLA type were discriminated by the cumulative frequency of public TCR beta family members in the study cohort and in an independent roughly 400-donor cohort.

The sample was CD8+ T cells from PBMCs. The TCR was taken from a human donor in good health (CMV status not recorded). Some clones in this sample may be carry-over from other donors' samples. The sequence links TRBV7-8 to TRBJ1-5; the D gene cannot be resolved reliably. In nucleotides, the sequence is TGTGCCAGCAGCTCGCAGGCAGCTAGAAATCAGCCCCAGCATTTT. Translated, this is CASSSQAARNQPQHF. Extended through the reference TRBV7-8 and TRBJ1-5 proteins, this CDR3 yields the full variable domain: GAGVSQSPRYKVAKRGQDVALRCDPISGHVSLFWYQQALGQGPEFLTYFQNEAQLDKSGLPSDRFFAERPEGSVSTLKIQRTQQEDSAVYLCASSSQAARNQPQHFGDGTRLSIL.